What follows are 31 T cell receptor beta chains derived from one specimen sequenced in a study of vaccination effects on CD4 cells after COVID-19. TCRdb's copy holds only in-frame clones and misses some; the assay was immunoSEQ multiplex PCR. The sample has 50,000 to 60,000 clones; 70% are singletons. Expansion with viral peptide pools was applied to antigen-specific CD4+ T cells by the ViraFEST assay prior to sequencing. With about 9 days of culture completed, CD4+ T cells were isolated. Among the vaccine recipients, none had a prior SARS-CoV-2 infection, and nucleocapsid antibodies were negative. What these receptors recognize is not known. The sequences come from CD4+ T cells from PBMCs cultured with SARS-CoV-2 spike peptides, collected before COVID-19 vaccination. These receptors originate from a human donor who received a COVID-19 vaccine.

The rearrangement uses TRBV11-2 and TRBJ1-5; maybe TRBD1 (6 bases). V was shortened by 4 bases and J by 7 bases, with 11 bases between the two germline ends. CDR1 and CDR2 from the germline V gene are SGHAT and FQNNGV. This CDR3 contains 13 residues. CDR3 amino acids: CASSSNRAQPQHF. CDR3 bases: TGTGCCAGCAGCTCAAACAGGGCCCAGCCCCAGCATTTT.

This clone has just a few counts. The V and J genes are TRBV10-3 and TRBJ1-1, with 7 bases fitting TRBD1. Germline trimming cut 8 bases from V and 1 base from J; bases unmatched to any gene: 4. The germline gives CDR1 ENHRY, CDR2 SYGVKD. The CDR3 contains 13 residues. CDR3 nucleotides: TGTGCCATCGGACAGGAGAGGAACACTGAAGCTTTCTTT. This sequence encodes CAIGQERNTEAFF.

Note on this clone: The junction departs from the called germline gene at one end, perhaps through a read error. Here the CDR3 DNA reads TGTGCCAGCTCCCCACCGGGGGAAAGGAGTCAGCCCCAGCATTTT. It is translated as CASSPPGERSQPQHF. This chain connects TRBV18 to TRBJ1-5; tentative D call: TRBD1 (5 bases). CDR1 and CDR2 from the germline V gene are KGHSH and LQKENI. This CDR3 spans 15 amino acids.

The genes are TRBV5-4 and TRBJ2-3, with D perhaps TRBD2 (6 bases). With 1 base removed from V and 4 bases from J, the gap between germline ends came to 13 bases. CDR1 and CDR2 from the germline V gene are SGHNT and YYREEE (reference sequence). CDR3 length: 15 residues. The CDR3 loop is CASSLNGGAADTQYF. In DNA, the CDR3 is TGTGCCAGCAGCTTGAACGGGGGAGCGGCAGATACGCAGTATTTT. Filled out from reference TRBV5-4 and TRBJ2-3, the complete variable domain reads ETGVTQSPTHLIKTRGQQVTLRCSSQSGHNTVSWYQQALGQGPQFIFQYYREEENGRGNFPPRFSGLQFPNYSSELNVNALELDDSALYLCASSLNGGAADTQYFGPGTRLTVL.

The chain combines TRBV29-1 with TRBJ2-5; D perhaps matches TRBD1 (6 bases). Trimming left V 3 bases short and J 5 bases short, with 19 bases between. From germline, CDR1 is SQVTM and CDR2 ANQGSEA. The CDR3 loop spans 15 amino acids. Written as DNA, the CDR3 is TGCAGCGTTGACGTTACAGGGTCGTCTAGGGAGACCCAGTACTTC. It translates to CSVDVTGSSRETQYF. Supplemented by reference TRBV29-1 and TRBJ2-5, the full variable domain reads SAVISQKPSRDICQRGTSLTIQCQVDSQVTMMFWYRQQPGQSLTLIATANQGSEATYESGFVIDKFPISRPNLTFSTLTVSNMSPEDSSIYLCSVDVTGSSRETQYFGPGTRLLVL.

Concerning this clone: The junction and the germline gene differ at one end; a read error may be behind it. The CDR3 here is CASSLAKGLAGSHEQYF. CDR3 DNA: TGCGCCAGCAGCTTGGCCAAAGGACTAGCGGGCTCCCACGAGCAGTACTTC. The rearrangement uses TRBV5-1 and TRBJ2-7, with 11 bases lining up with TRBD2. Germline V lookup: CDR1 SGHRS, CDR2 YFSETQ. There are 17 residues in the CDR3.

The chain employs TRBV5-1 and TRBJ2-7; 7 nucleotides match TRBD1. The V segment lost 4 bases and the J segment 1 base; nucleotides outside the gene matches: 5. Germline V lookup: CDR1 SGHRS, CDR2 YFSETQ. The CDR3 is 14 amino acids. Written as DNA, the CDR3 is TGCGCCAGCAGCCGCCGGGACAGATCCTACGAGCAGTACTTC. Amino acid sequence: CASSRRDRSYEQYF.

This chain connects TRBV5-1 to TRBJ2-6; D unresolved. The ends were cut back, 1 base at V and 3 bases at J, with 8 bases in the middle. Germline lookup yields CDR1 SGHRS and CDR2 YFSETQ. CDR3 size: 15 residues. CDR3 DNA sequence: TGCGCCAGCAGCTTGCAATGGAGTGGGGCCAACGTCCTGACTTTC. This translates into CASSLQWSGANVLTF.

This chain connects TRBV7-9 to TRBJ2-3; D might be TRBD2 (6 bases). The V end lost 4 bases, the J end lost 7 bases, and 15 bases lay between the germline ends. The germline gives CDR1 SEHNR, CDR2 FQNEAQ (reference sequence). The CDR3 is 14 amino acids. The CDR3 nucleotides read TGTGCCAGCAGCTGGGTGGAGGGGAAATATACGCAGTATTTT. Protein product: CASSWVEGKYTQYF.

The chain links TRBV3-1 (or the pseudogene TRBV3-2) to TRBJ1-5, with 8 bases identical to TRBD1. V was clipped by 5 bases and J by 6 bases; unmatched bases: 3. The CDR3 contains 13 residues. Per the germline V gene, CDR1 is LGHDT and CDR2 is YNNKEL (reference sequence). In nucleotides, the CDR3 is TGTGCCAGCAGCGACAGGGGTGGTCAGCCCCAGCATTTT. It yields the protein CASSDRGGQPQHF.

This clone was detected only a few times. This sequence joins TRBV6-1 and TRBJ2-2; no clear D gene. CDR1 is MNHNS and CDR2 is SASEGT in the germline V gene. Trimming removed 2 bases from V and 8 bases from J, with 6 bases in between. The length of the CDR3 is 12 residues. Here the CDR3 reads CASSERRGELFF. The CDR3 bases are TGTGCCAGCAGTGAAAGGCGTGGGGAGCTGTTTTTT.

The chain recombines TRBV3-1 (or the pseudogene TRBV3-2) with TRBJ2-1; D is unclear. Germline CDR1 reads LGHDT; CDR2 reads YNNKEL (reference sequence). Trimming shortened V by 0 bases and J by 4 bases, and 13 bases separated the two germline ends. The CDR3 is 16 residues long. CDR3 in DNA: TGTGCCAGCAGCCAAGACCCTACGGTACCATACAATGAGCAGTTCTTC. It encodes CASSQDPTVPYNEQFF.

This clone was seen more than once but under ten times. The V call is TRBV5-1, the J call TRBJ2-7; D uncertain. Germline CDR1 and CDR2: SGHRS and YFSETQ. With 0 bases removed from V and 2 bases from J, the gap between germline ends came to 9 bases. This CDR3 has 14 residues. The DNA for the CDR3 is TGCGCCAGCAGCTTGGCAGGTACGGCCTACGAGCAGTACTTC. This encodes CASSLAGTAYEQYF.

This clone has a handful of counts. Other nucleotide sequences in the sample specify the same CDR3. The chain joins TRBV27 to TRBJ1-1; 9 bases are a match to TRBD1. CDR1 is MNHEY and CDR2 is SMNVEV in the germline V gene (reference sequence). This CDR3 is built from 14 residues. V trimming: 3 bases; J trimming: 2 bases; junction bases outside the gene matches: 1. In nucleotides, the CDR3 is TGTGCCAGCAGTTTGGGACAGGGTAACACTGAAGCTTTCTTT. Its protein is CASSLGQGNTEAFF.

This clone appeared a few times. CDR3 bases: TGTGCCTGGAGTCGTCGTGGGACTGCATATAATTCACCCCTCCACTTT. Translation gives CAWSRRGTAYNSPLHF. The rearrangement links TRBV30 to TRBJ1-6; D perhaps matches TRBD1 (5 bases). The CDR3 runs to 16 residues. CDR1 GTSNPN and CDR2 SVGIG come from the germline V gene (reference sequence). V was cut by 2 bases and J by 4 bases, with 15 bases left in between.

The chain has TRBV2 and TRBJ1-1; 7 bases line up with TRBD1. The germline gives CDR1 SNHLY, CDR2 FYNNEI. J gave up 0 bases and V 8 bases, and 3 bases lay outside the gene matches. The CDR3 is 13 residues long. For the CDR3, the DNA is TGTGCCAGCGTGGGACAGTTGAACACTGAAGCTTTCTTT. Amino acids: CASVGQLNTEAFF.

A few counts support this clone. The V and J genes are TRBV7-9 and TRBJ1-1, with D possibly TRBD1 on 5 matching bases. There are 13 residues in the CDR3. Trimming stripped 4 bases from V and 5 bases from J, with 11 bases between. CDR1 and CDR2 from the germline V gene are SEHNR and FQNEAQ (reference sequence). The CDR3 DNA reads TGTGCCAGCAGCTCTTCCGGGGGGACTGAAGCTTTCTTT. Its translation is CASSSSGGTEAFF.

This clone was counted a single time. The chain couples TRBV18 to TRBJ1-1; D not certain. Germline loops: CDR1 KGHSH, CDR2 LQKENI. Trimming stripped 3 bases from V and 10 bases from J, with 12 bases between. This CDR3 comprises 12 residues. The CDR3 region has the DNA TGTGCCAGCTCACCGGACCGAAGGGCAGCTTTCTTT. Its protein is CASSPDRRAAFF.

The CDR3 nucleotides are TGTGCCAGCAGCCAGCCCACAGGTGGGGCTTTCTTT. This translates into CASSQPTGGAFF. The rearrangement uses TRBV3-1 (or the pseudogene TRBV3-2) and TRBJ1-1; a possible D gene is TRBD1 (5 bases). The CDR3 is 12 amino acids. Deletions cut 3 bases from V and 11 bases from J, with 13 bases between. Germline V gene lookup returns CDR1 LGHDT and CDR2 YNNKEL (reference sequence).

This chain links TRBV19 with TRBJ2-1; 10 nucleotides agree with TRBD1. This CDR3 comprises 13 residues. Trimming cost V 4 bases and J 10 bases; bases outside gene matches: 4. CDR1 is LNHDA and CDR2 is SQIVND in the germline V gene (reference sequence). The CDR3 DNA reads as TGTGCCAGTAGTAGCGTGGGACAGGGGGAGCAGTTCTTC. Translated, it gives CASSSVGQGEQFF.

This chain links TRBV28 with TRBJ2-7; D unclear. Germline V gene data show CDR1 as MDHEN and CDR2 as SYDVKM. V was pared by 4 bases and J by 3 bases, with 16 bases between. The CDR3 contains 15 residues. CDR3 sequence reads: CASSSFTAGVYEQYF. The CDR3 region has the DNA TGTGCCAGCAGTTCTTTCACCGCCGGAGTCTACGAGCAGTACTTC.

This sequence joins TRBV4-2 and TRBJ1-5; TRBD1 aligns across 10 bases. CDR1 is LGHNA and CDR2 is YNFKEQ in the germline V gene. The J segment lost 4 bases and the V segment lost 4 bases, leaving 4 bases of the junction unmatched. This CDR3 is built from 15 residues. The CDR3 sequence is CASSRDRGGNQPQHF. DNA for the CDR3: TGTGCCAGCAGCCGGGACAGGGGAGGTAATCAGCCCCAGCATTTT.

The genes are TRBV4-1 and TRBJ1-2; the D gene is possibly TRBD1 (6 bases). Germline values: CDR1 MGHRA, CDR2 YSYEKL. V was trimmed by 2 bases and J by 8 bases, leaving 18 bases between them. The CDR3 totals 15 residues. The CDR3 nucleotides read TGCGCCAGCAGCCAACTCCGGGGGGGGCCTAGCGGCTACACCTTC. It codes for CASSQLRGGPSGYTF.

This clone came up a few times. The chain couples TRBV10-3 to TRBJ2-1; D is tentatively TRBD1 or TRBD2 (5 bases each). The CDR3 totals 14 residues. With 9 bases removed from V and 5 bases from J, the gap between germline ends came to 17 bases. The V gene's germline CDR1 is ENHRY and CDR2 SYGVKD. This CDR3 reads CAIQGDGGDNEQFF. The CDR3 nucleotides read TGTGCCATTCAAGGGGACGGAGGCGACAATGAGCAGTTCTTC.

The J gene is TRBJ1-6, the V gene TRBV6-5, with no clear D. Trimming left V 6 bases short and J 5 bases short, with 11 bases between. The CDR3 spans 14 residues. CDR1 is MNHEY, CDR2 SVGAGI, per germline. CDR3 nucleotide sequence: TGTGCCAGCAGGGACTGGACGGATAATTCACCCCTCCACTTT. This codes for CASRDWTDNSPLHF.

The genes are TRBV5-4 and TRBJ2-5; 10 bases line up with TRBD2. Trimming took 5 bases from V and 4 from J; bases not matched to a gene: 2. CDR1 and CDR2 from the germline V gene are SGHNT and YYREEE (reference sequence). This CDR3 spans 13 amino acids. CDR3 DNA sequence: TGTGCCAGCAGTCGGACTAGCGGAGAGACCCAGTACTTC. The encoded protein is CASSRTSGETQYF.

The chain joins TRBV5-1 to TRBJ2-6, with D possibly being TRBD1 or TRBD2 (5 bases each). Germline assignment: CDR1 SGHRS and CDR2 YFSETQ. The CDR3 is 17 residues long. V dropped 4 bases and J dropped 0 bases, with 14 bases sitting between them. CDR3 DNA sequence: TGCGCCAGCAGCGGGGACGGCAGGCCCTCTGGGGCCAACGTCCTGACTTTC. It specifies CASSGDGRPSGANVLTF.

This clone has a handful of counts. This rearrangement joins TRBV6-6 to TRBJ1-2; no clear D gene. The CDR3 extends over 11 amino acids. Germline CDR1 and CDR2: MNHNY and SVGAGI (reference sequence). Deletions cut 0 bases from V and 6 bases from J, with 2 bases between. The CDR3 nucleotides read TGTGCCAGCAGTTACTCGAATGGCTACACCTTC. Its translation is CASSYSNGYTF.

The chain has TRBV19 and TRBJ1-1; D is unclear. The CDR3 covers 14 residues. V gave up 5 bases and J gave up 4 bases, with 14 bases separating them. Germline CDR1 and CDR2: LNHDA and SQIVND (reference sequence). Here the CDR3 DNA reads TGTGCCAGTAGTCCGGCAAGGATGGGCACTGAAGCTTTCTTT. This encodes CASSPARMGTEAFF.

The V call is TRBV27, the J call TRBJ2-1; 12 nucleotides line up with TRBD2. This CDR3 is built from 19 residues. The J segment lost 4 bases and the V segment lost 5 bases, leaving 15 bases of the junction unmatched. Germline-derived CDR1 and CDR2 are MNHEY and SMNVEV (reference sequence). The CDR3 region has the DNA TGTGCCAGCAGTCCTCGGCCCGTTACGACTAGCGGGAGATACAATGAGCAGTTCTTC. As protein: CASSPRPVTTSGRYNEQFF.

The genes are TRBV28 and TRBJ1-2, with D hard to call. The V and J ends lost 5 bases and 14 bases respectively, with 21 bases between them. Germline CDR1 MDHEN, CDR2 SYDVKM. CDR3 length: 13 amino acids. In DNA, the CDR3 is TGTGCCAGCAGTCCATCCTCACCCCCCGGATGGACCTTC. Its translation is CASSPSSPPGWTF.